The 9 T cell receptor beta chains listed next were all sequenced from one sample in a study of blood T cell repertoires in COVID-19. TCRdb's table, derived via immunoSEQ multiplex PCR, lists solely in-frame clones and lacks some. The sample lists under 75,000 clones, 80% to 95% occurring once. Sequenced input: peripheral blood. All receptors derive from a middle-aged man with active COVID-19.

The rearrangement links TRBV24-1 to TRBJ2-7; D is ambiguous. This CDR3 has 14 amino acids. V was trimmed by 10 bases and J by 4 bases, leaving 19 bases between them. Germline CDR1 reads KGHDR; CDR2 reads SFDVKD. This CDR3 is CATIAPIPDYEQYF. CDR3 nucleotides: TGTGCCACAATAGCACCGATTCCCGATTACGAGCAGTACTTC.

This clone was picked up a small number of times. The chain uses TRBV27 and TRBJ1-5; 9 bases agree with TRBD1. Germline CDR1 reads MNHEY; CDR2 reads SMNVEV (reference sequence). V lost 6 bases to trimming and J lost 0 bases; unmatched junction nucleotides: 3. This CDR3 has 15 amino acids. CDR3 sequence (DNA): TGTGCCAGCAGGTTGACAGGGGGTAGCAATCAGCCCCAGCATTTT. It specifies CASRLTGGSNQPQHF.

The CDR3 is CASSQAPIDQPQHF. The DNA for the CDR3 is TGTGCCAGCTCACAAGCCCCCATTGATCAGCCCCAGCATTTT. V and J are TRBV18 and TRBJ1-5; no clear D gene. This CDR3 has 14 residues. Germline V lookup: CDR1 KGHSH, CDR2 LQKENI. Trimming took 4 bases from V and 5 from J, leaving 12 bases between them.

This chain uses TRBV6-4 with TRBJ1-3; the D gene is possibly TRBD1 (5 bases). CDR1 is MRHNA and CDR2 is SNTAGT in the germline V gene. The V and J ends lost 6 bases and 0 bases respectively, with 15 bases between them. The CDR3 contains 16 residues. CDR3 region: CASRAYRIFSGNTIYF. The CDR3 DNA follows: TGTGCCAGCAGGGCCTACAGGATATTCTCTGGAAACACCATATATTTT.

The chain links TRBV6-2 or TRBV6-3 to TRBJ2-3; a weak D match, TRBD1 (6 bases). Germline-derived CDR1 and CDR2 are MNHEY and SVGEGT. The CDR3 covers 14 residues. V was trimmed by 3 bases and J by 6 bases, leaving 13 bases between them. CDR3: CASSYPRGGDTQYF. In DNA form, the CDR3 reads TGTGCCAGCAGTTATCCCCGAGGGGGTGATACGCAGTATTTT.

The sample holds one count of this clone. This sequence joins TRBV28 and TRBJ1-4, with 7 bases lining up with TRBD1. This CDR3 comprises 16 residues. The V and J ends lost 2 bases and 0 bases, in that order; junction bases with no gene match: 3. Germline V CDR1 and CDR2: MDHEN, SYDVKM. DNA of the CDR3: TGTGCCAGCAGTTTAGGACAGGTTGCAACTAATGAAAAACTGTTTTTT. Translating gives CASSLGQVATNEKLFF.

CDR3 protein: CASSPWARTGELFF. CDR3 DNA sequence: TGTGCCAGTAGTCCTTGGGCGCGAACCGGGGAGCTGTTTTTT. The chain couples TRBV19 to TRBJ2-2; D gene unclear. CDR1 is LNHDA, CDR2 SQIVND, per germline (reference sequence). The CDR3 runs to 14 residues. Deletions cut 5 bases from V and 5 bases from J, with 12 bases between.

The CDR3 region has the DNA TGTGCCAGCAGCTTGGGGGGATCAGATACGCAGTATTTT. It yields the protein CASSLGGSDTQYF. The rearrangement uses TRBV7-2 and TRBJ2-3; possible D gene TRBD2, 6 bases. V lost 3 bases to trimming and J lost 4 bases, with 8 bases between them. The CDR3 sequence is 13 residues long. Germline V gene data show CDR1 as SGHTA and CDR2 as FQGNSA.

V is TRBV30 and J is TRBJ2-7; TRBD1 aligns across 10 bases. Germline V gene sequence: CDR1 GTSNPN, CDR2 SVGIG (reference sequence). Losses at the gene ends were 0 bases for V and 7 bases for J; bases not matched to a gene: 9. This CDR3 is 15 amino acids long. CDR3: CAWSVRGQGIGEQYF. CDR3 DNA sequence: TGTGCCTGGAGTGTACGGGGACAGGGGATAGGGGAGCAGTACTTC. The full variable domain, in which reference TRBV30 and TRBJ2-7 provide the parts outside the CDR3, is SQTIHQWPATLVQPVGSPLSLECTVEGTSNPNLYWYRQAAGRGLQLLFYSVGIGQISSEVPQNLSASRPQDRQFILSSKKLLLSDSGFYLCAWSVRGQGIGEQYFGPGTRLTVT.